The source of this TCR beta chain is a study of cytomegalovirus exposure and HLA in healthy donors. Background on the study: The 120 or so validation repertoires and the approximately 630 first-cohort repertoires shared a platform, a later analysis reported.

Clones were read by immunoSEQ multiplex PCR, and TCRdb kept only the in-frame ones, dropping some. The sample yields about 250,000 clones, about 90% seen once. Trimming stripped 4 bases from V and 3 bases from J, with 14 bases between. The CDR3 is 16 amino acids. CDR1 SGHNT and CDR2 YYREEE come from the germline V gene (reference sequence). The donors belonged to the approximately 120-subject validation cohort, separate from the 666-subject first cohort. The chain links TRBV5-4 to TRBJ2-6; D gene uncertain. The receptor was isolated from a man aged 18-30 years in good health and CMV-seropositive. Material for sequencing was PBMCs. The CDR3 here is CASSPWRGSGANVLTF. The CDR3 bases are TGTGCCAGCAGCCCTTGGCGTGGAAGTGGGGCCAACGTCCTGACTTTC.